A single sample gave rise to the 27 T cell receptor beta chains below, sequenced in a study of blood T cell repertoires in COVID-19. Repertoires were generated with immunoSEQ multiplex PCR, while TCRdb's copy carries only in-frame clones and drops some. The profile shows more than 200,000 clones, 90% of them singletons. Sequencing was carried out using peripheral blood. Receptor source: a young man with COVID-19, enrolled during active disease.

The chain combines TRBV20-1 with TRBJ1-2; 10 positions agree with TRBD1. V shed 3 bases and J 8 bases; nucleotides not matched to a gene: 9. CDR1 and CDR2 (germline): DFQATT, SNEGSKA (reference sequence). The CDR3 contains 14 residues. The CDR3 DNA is TGCAGTGCTAGTTTGGGACAGGGGAAAGGGGGCTACACCTTC. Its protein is CSASLGQGKGGYTF.

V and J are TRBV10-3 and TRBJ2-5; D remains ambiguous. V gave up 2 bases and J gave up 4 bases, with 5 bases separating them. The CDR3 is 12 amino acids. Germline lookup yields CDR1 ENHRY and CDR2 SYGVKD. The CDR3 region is CAISELTETQYF. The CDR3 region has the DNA TGTGCCATCAGTGAGCTAACAGAGACCCAGTACTTC.

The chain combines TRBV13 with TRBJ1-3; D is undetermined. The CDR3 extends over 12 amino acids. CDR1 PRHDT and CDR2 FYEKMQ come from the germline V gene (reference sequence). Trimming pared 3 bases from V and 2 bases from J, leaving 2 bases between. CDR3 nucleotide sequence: TGTGCCAGCAGCTTTACTGGAAACACCATATATTTT. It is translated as CASSFTGNTIYF.

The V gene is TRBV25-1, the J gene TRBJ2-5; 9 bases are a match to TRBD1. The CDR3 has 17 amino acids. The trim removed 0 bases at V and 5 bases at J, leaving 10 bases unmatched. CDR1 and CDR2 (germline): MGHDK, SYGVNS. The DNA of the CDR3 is TGTGCCAGCAGTGAATATTGGGGGACAGGGTCGAAGGAGACCCAGTACTTC. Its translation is CASSEYWGTGSKETQYF.

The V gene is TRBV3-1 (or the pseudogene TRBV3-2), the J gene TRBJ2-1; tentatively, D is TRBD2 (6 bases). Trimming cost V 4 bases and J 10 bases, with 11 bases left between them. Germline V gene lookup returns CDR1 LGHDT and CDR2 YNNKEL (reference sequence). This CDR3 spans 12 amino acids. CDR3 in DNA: TGTGCCAGCAGCCTGGGGGGATTCGAGCAGTTCTTC. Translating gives CASSLGGFEQFF.

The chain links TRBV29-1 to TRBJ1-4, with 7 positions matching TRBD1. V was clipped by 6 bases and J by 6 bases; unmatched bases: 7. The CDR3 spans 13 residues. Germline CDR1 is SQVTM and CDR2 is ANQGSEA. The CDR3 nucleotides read TGCAGCGTCGGGACAGATTCCTATGAAAAACTGTTTTTT. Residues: CSVGTDSYEKLFF.

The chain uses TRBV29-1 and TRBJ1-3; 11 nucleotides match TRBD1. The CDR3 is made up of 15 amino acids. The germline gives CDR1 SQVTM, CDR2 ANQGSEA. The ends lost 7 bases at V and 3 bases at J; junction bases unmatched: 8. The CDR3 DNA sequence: TGCAGCGCCAAAAGAGGGACAGGGGGTGGAAACACCATATATTTT. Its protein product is CSAKRGTGGGNTIYF.

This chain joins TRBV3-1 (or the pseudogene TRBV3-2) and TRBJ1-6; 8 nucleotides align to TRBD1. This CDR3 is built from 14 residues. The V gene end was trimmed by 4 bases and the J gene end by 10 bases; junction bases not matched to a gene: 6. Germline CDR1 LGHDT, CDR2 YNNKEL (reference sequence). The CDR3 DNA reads TGTGCCAGCAGCCGTGGACAGGGAAACTCACCCCTCCACTTT. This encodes CASSRGQGNSPLHF.

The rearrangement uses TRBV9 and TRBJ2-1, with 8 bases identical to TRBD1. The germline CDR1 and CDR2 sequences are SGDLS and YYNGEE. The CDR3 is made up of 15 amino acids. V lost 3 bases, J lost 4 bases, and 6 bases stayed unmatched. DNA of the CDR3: TGTGCCAGCAGCGCTTCGGGGACAGGATACAATGAGCAGTTCTTC. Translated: CASSASGTGYNEQFF.

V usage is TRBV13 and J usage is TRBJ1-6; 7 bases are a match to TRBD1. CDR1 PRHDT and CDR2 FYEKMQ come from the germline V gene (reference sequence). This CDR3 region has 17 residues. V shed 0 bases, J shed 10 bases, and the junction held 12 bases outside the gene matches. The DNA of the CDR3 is TGTGCCAGCAGCTTAGGCCGTGGCAGGGGGTCGGAGTCACCCCTCCACTTT. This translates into CASSLGRGRGSESPLHF.

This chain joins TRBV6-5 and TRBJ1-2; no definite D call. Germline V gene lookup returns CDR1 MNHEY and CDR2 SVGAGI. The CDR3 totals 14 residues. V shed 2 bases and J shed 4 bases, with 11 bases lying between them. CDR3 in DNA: TGTGCCAGCAGTTACGGTAGCGGTATCTATGGCTACACCTTC. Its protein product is CASSYGSGIYGYTF.

CDR3 residues: CASSGAGGANYGYTF. The CDR3 DNA sequence: TGTGCCAGCAGCGGTGCAGGGGGCGCTAACTATGGCTACACCTTC. The rearrangement links TRBV9 to TRBJ1-2; 8 bases line up with TRBD1. Germline-derived CDR1 and CDR2 are SGDLS and YYNGEE. Germline trimming cut 3 bases from V and 0 bases from J; bases unmatched to any gene: 4. The CDR3 has 15 residues.

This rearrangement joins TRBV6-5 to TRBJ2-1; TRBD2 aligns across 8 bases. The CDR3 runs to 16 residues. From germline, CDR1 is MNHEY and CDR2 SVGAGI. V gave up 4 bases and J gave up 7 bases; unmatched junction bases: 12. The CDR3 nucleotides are TGTGCCAGCAGTTCCTTACTCGTCCGGGAGGGGAATGAGCAGTTCTTC. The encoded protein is CASSSLLVREGNEQFF.

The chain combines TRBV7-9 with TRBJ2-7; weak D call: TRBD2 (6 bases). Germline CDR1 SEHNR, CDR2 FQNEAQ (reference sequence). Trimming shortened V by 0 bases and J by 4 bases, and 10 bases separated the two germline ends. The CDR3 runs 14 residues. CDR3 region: CASSLAREQYEQYF. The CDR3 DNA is TGTGCCAGCAGCTTAGCACGGGAGCAATACGAGCAGTACTTC.

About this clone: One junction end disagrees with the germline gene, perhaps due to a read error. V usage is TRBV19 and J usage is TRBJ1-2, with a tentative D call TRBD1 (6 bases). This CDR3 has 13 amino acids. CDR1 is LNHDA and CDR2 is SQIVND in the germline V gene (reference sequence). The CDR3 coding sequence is TGTGCCAGTGGGGACACAGCTAACTATGGCCACACCTTC. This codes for CASGDTANYGHTF.

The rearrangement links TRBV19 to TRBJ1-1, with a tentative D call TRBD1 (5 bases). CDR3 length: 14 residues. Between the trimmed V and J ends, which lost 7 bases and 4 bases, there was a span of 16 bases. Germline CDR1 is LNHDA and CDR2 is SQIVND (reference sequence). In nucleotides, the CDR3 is TGTGCCAGTAACCCTAGGCAGGGCCCCACTGAAGCTTTCTTT. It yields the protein CASNPRQGPTEAFF.

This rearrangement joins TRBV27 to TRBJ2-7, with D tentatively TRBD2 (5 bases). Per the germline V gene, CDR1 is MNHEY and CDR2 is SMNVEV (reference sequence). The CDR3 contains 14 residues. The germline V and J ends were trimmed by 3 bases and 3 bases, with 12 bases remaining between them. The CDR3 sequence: CASSFGGGSYEQYF. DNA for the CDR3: TGTGCCAGCAGTTTCGGCGGAGGTAGCTACGAGCAGTACTTC.

The CDR3 is CASSPLSGRFDEQFF. The CDR3 bases are TGTGCCAGCTCACCCCTCAGCGGGAGGTTCGATGAGCAGTTCTTC. The gene calls are TRBV18 and TRBJ2-1, with TRBD2 identical over 9 bases. From germline, CDR1 is KGHSH and CDR2 LQKENI. The CDR3 runs 15 residues. With 3 bases clipped from V and 8 bases from J, the junction kept 8 bases outside the gene matches. The full variable domain, in which reference TRBV18 and TRBJ2-1 provide the parts outside the CDR3, is NAGVMQNPRHLVRRRGQEARLRCSPMKGHSHVYWYRQLPEEGLKFMVYLQKENIIDESGMPKERFSAEFPKEGPSILRIQQVVRGDSAAYFCASSPLSGRFDEQFFGPGTRLTVL.

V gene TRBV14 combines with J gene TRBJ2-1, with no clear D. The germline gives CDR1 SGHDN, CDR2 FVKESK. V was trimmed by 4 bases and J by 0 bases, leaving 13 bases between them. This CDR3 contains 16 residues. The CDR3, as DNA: TGTGCCAGCAGCCCCCCCGCCGGCGGCTCCTACAATGAGCAGTTCTTC. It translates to CASSPPAGGSYNEQFF.

CDR3 DNA: TGTGCCAGCAGTTTGAACAGTGGCTCCTACAATGAGCAGTTCTTC. Protein: CASSLNSGSYNEQFF. This chain uses TRBV27 with TRBJ2-1; D is ambiguous. V shed 3 bases and J shed 0 bases, with 9 bases lying between them. Germline V gives CDR1 MNHEY, CDR2 SMNVEV (reference sequence). CDR3 length: 15 amino acids.

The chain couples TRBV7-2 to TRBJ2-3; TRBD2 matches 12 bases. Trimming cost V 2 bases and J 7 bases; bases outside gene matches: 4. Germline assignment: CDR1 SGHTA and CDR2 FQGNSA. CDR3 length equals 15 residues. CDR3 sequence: CASSLPSGRGNTQYF. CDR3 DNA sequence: TGTGCCAGCAGCTTACCTAGCGGGAGGGGAAATACGCAGTATTTT.

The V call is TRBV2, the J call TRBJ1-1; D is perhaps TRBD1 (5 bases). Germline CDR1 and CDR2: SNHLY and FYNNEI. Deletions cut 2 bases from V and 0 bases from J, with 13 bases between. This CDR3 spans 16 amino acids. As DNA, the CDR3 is TGTGCCAGCAGTGAAAGCAGGGCCGGATTGAACACTGAAGCTTTCTTT. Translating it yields CASSESRAGLNTEAFF.

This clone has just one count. CDR3 in DNA: TGTGCCAGCAGCGGGGCCTCGAACACTGAAGCTTTCTTT. Its protein product is CASSGASNTEAFF. This chain joins TRBV11-3 and TRBJ1-1; a possible D gene is TRBD1 (5 bases). Trimming pared 5 bases from V and 1 base from J, leaving 8 bases between. This CDR3 contains 13 residues. The germline V gene has CDR1 SGHNT and CDR2 YENEEA.

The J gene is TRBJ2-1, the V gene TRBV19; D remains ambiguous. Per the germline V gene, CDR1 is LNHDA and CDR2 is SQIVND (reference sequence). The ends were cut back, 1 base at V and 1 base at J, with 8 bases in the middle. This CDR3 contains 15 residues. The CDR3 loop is CASSIGAGSYNEQFF. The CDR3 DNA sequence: TGTGCCAGTAGTATAGGGGCAGGTTCCTACAATGAGCAGTTCTTC.

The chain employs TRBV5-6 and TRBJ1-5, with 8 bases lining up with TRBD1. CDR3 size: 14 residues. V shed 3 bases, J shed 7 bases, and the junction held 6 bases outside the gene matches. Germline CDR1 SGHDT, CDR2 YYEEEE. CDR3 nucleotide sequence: TGTGCCAGCAGCTGGAGGGGACAGGCACAGCCCCAGCATTTT. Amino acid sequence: CASSWRGQAQPQHF.

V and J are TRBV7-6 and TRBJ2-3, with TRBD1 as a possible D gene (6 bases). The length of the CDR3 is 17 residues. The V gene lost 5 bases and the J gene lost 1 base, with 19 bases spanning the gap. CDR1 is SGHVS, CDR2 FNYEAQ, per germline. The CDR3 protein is CASSATVGQRGTDTQYF. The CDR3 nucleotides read TGTGCCAGCAGCGCAACGGTCGGACAGCGAGGCACAGATACGCAGTATTTT.

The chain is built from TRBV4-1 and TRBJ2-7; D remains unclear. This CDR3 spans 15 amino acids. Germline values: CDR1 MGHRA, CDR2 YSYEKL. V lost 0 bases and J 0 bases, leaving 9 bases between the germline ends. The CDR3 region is CASSQDLQSSYEQYF. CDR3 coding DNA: TGCGCCAGCAGCCAAGATCTTCAGTCCTCCTACGAGCAGTACTTC.